This paragraph reports one T cell receptor (beta chain). Its target antigen remains unknown. Per-base qualities were not stored, and no clone one base away is much larger. Library preparation used the immunoSEQ multiplex PCR assay. Entries here come from immuneACCESS through TCRdb and include only in-frame sequences with V and J called. Some clones fail to appear in such tables; in the studies checked, an unresolved V gene covers under half of the shortfall, and the cause of the remainder is unknown. The sample table records about 710,000 clones; about 90% of these occur just once. Approximately 0.0097% of the sample comes from the top ten. This record comes from a study of shared T cell receptors in the human thymus (dated by TCRdb to about 2021). At the level of the whole study: The study examined how self-reactive, shared T-cell receptor alpha chains are generated in the human thymus.

A further study also used this sample, focusing on human thymus T cells. The second paper further reports: Immunologically healthy infants undergoing open corrective cardiac surgery for congenital heart defects in Finland were used as donors. The thymus tissue came from surgical resects taken out during corrective cardiac surgery. Biased V and J gene segment usage appeared to be present in both thymic and peripheral blood repertoires. Highly overlapping thymic TCR repertoires among unrelated individuals were reported in the related research. The study used fewer than ten infant thymus samples plus four related peripheral blood samples to characterize TCR alpha and beta repertoires. The infant donors were about 6 to 244 days old, and the cohort included six or seven males and a couple of females. Thymocytes were mechanically released from the tissue and were stored as pellets of about 9.5-33 million cells at -70 degrees C. A QIAsymphony instrument was used to extract genomic DNA from the frozen cell pellets. The immunoSEQ multiplex PCR assay was used to amplify the TCRB and TCRAD loci from a standardized quantity of quality-controlled genomic DNA. Amplicons spanned the V(D)J region at a length sufficient to cover the CDR3 and identify V and J genes. The amplicons were sequenced on an Illumina platform via the commercial immunoSEQ service. Corrections for primer bias and sequencing errors followed previously described methods, while TCRAD and TCRB definitions were based on the IMGT database. Repertoires were analysed with immunoSEQ Analyzer 3.0 and VDJTools, covering basic statistics, V/J segment usage, diversity estimates, rarefaction and pairwise overlap. To estimate diversity, the Chao1, ChaoE, Efron-Thisted, Shannon and inverse Simpson indices were applied, and diversity was also estimated on datasets down-sampled to the smallest sample. Repertoire overlap was assessed by strict matching of CDR3 nucleotide sequence, V gene and J gene, and clustering was done by Jaccard-based multidimensional scaling. On average, about 730,000 unique TCRB clonotypes were obtained from thymus samples, compared with about 84,000 from blood samples.

The TCR comes from a boy under two years old with a congenital heart defect. Donor details come from another sample of the same person, matched by shared clones. The specimen sequenced was thymocytes.

The CDR3 in this case is CASSYEGAGRPRDTQYF. The nucleotides read TGTGCCAGCAGCTACGAGGGAGCGGGAAGGCCTCGAGATACGCAGTATTTT. In this chain, TRBV7-2 is recombined with TRBJ2-3; TRBD2 lines up with 7 middle nucleotides. V lost 4 bases and J lost 5 bases, and the count of bases not matched to a germline gene is 15. Counted from cysteine to phenylalanine, this CDR3 has 17 amino acids. The DNA shown is the 51-base CDR3, in frame from base 1. The germline V gene provides CDR1 SGHTA and CDR2 FQGNSA.